The 23 T cell receptor beta chains presented below share a single source sample, sequenced in a study of regulatory T cells in long-lasting Graves disease. The time point here: newly diagnosed GD, antithyroid drugs for less than 3 months. Isolated PBMC RNA provided the starting material for the TCR library. Library construction for TCR beta used iRepertoire HTBI primers and Arm-PCR of CDR3 regions. TCRdb re-called the multiplex PCR reads through MiXCR, storing one row per CDR3 protein. The sample lists some 240,000 distinct CDR3 sequences; approximately 18% were seen once. The same sample was also studied in work on T cells in Graves' hyperthyroidism and ophthalmopathy.

This specimen was peripheral blood mononuclear cells (PBMCs), taken at new diagnosis, from a patient treated with antithyroid drugs. Source of these receptors: a woman aged 25-40 years with Graves disease.

This chain joins TRBV27 and TRBJ2-1, with 10 bases fitting TRBD1. The CDR3 extends over 15 amino acids. J gave up 6 bases and V 5 bases, and 7 bases lay outside the gene matches. CDR1 is MNHEY, CDR2 SMNVEV, per germline (reference sequence). CDR3 in DNA: TGTGCCAGCAGTCCGGACAGGGGGGCCCCCAATGAGCAGTTCTTC. This sequence encodes CASSPDRGAPNEQFF.

The rearrangement links TRBV4-1 to TRBJ1-1; the D is unclear. CDR1 and CDR2 from the germline V gene are MGHRA and YSYEKL. Between the trimmed V and J ends, which lost 1 base and 6 bases, there was a span of 15 bases. CDR3 length: 15 residues. The CDR3 DNA is TGCGCCAGCAGCCAAGGGGTTCGGGTCGGGGCTGAAGCTTTCTTT. Its translation is CASSQGVRVGAEAFF.

This clonotype was seen at least ten times. The V gene is TRBV27, the J gene TRBJ1-1; D is undetermined. Germline assignment: CDR1 MNHEY and CDR2 SMNVEV (reference sequence). V shed 11 bases and J shed 4 bases, with 14 bases lying between them. The CDR3 is 12 residues long. This chain's CDR3 is CAGREGRTEAFF. For the CDR3, the DNA is TGTGCCGGTCGGGAGGGTCGCACTGAAGCTTTCTTT.

This clonotype was observed a few times. This sequence joins TRBV7-9 and TRBJ2-1; D unresolved. Per the germline V gene, CDR1 is SEHNR and CDR2 is FQNEAQ (reference sequence). Trimming took 7 bases from V and 6 from J, leaving 7 bases between them. The CDR3 extends over 11 amino acids. The chain's CDR3 is CASTPGNEQFF. The CDR3 nucleotides are TGTGCCAGCACCCCGGGCAATGAGCAGTTCTTC.

This clonotype has more than one count but fewer than ten. The chain couples TRBV9 to TRBJ1-3, with D perhaps TRBD1 (6 bases). Deletions cut 0 bases from V and 0 bases from J, with 10 bases between. The CDR3 is made up of 16 amino acids. Germline V CDR1 and CDR2: SGDLS, YYNGEE. DNA of the CDR3: TGTGCCAGCAGCGTAGTAGGGGGTCGCTCTGGAAACACCATATATTTT. Encoded protein: CASSVVGGRSGNTIYF.

This clonotype was observed at least ten times. The chain's CDR3 is CASSWPLKPEGPSTDTQYF. The CDR3 DNA reads TGTGCCAGCAGTTGGCCCCTGAAACCGGAGGGCCCTAGCACAGATACGCAGTATTTT. This chain connects TRBV28 to TRBJ2-3; D is perhaps TRBD2 (6 bases). Germline V lookup: CDR1 MDHEN, CDR2 SYDVKM. V lost 4 bases, J lost 0 bases, and 23 bases lay in between. This CDR3 spans 19 amino acids. The entire variable domain, with the rest obtained from reference TRBV28 and TRBJ2-3, is as follows: DVKVTQSSRYLVKRTGEKVFLECVQDMDHENMFWYRQDPGLGLRLIYFSYDVKMKEKGDIPEGYSVSREKKERFSLILESASTNQTSMYLCASSWPLKPEGPSTDTQYFGPGTRLTVL.

Ten or more counts support this clonotype. The chain is built from TRBV11-2 and TRBJ2-1; 8 positions agree with TRBD2. The CDR3 extends over 15 amino acids. Germline values: CDR1 SGHAT, CDR2 FQNNGV. V was pared by 2 bases and J by 1 base, with 1 base of the junction left unmatched. The CDR3 region has the DNA TGTGCCAGCAGCTTAAGACTAGCGTCCTACAATGAGCAGTTCTTC. It yields the protein CASSLRLASYNEQFF. The complete variable domain, with remaining parts taken from reference TRBV11-2 and TRBJ2-1, reads EAGVAQSPRYKIIEKRQSVAFWCNPISGHATLYWYQQILGQGPKLLIQFQNNGVVDDSQLPKDRFSAERLKGVDSTLKIQPAKLEDSAVYLCASSLRLASYNEQFFGPGTRLTVL.

This clonotype was seen ten or more times. This chain joins TRBV2 and TRBJ2-7, with 9 bases matching TRBD2. From germline, CDR1 is SNHLY and CDR2 FYNNEI. The CDR3 has 15 residues. The V gene end was trimmed by 5 bases and the J gene end by 7 bases; junction bases not matched to a gene: 12. CDR3 protein: CASSRSGRIGGEQYF. Written as DNA, the CDR3 is TGTGCCAGCAGTAGAAGCGGGAGGATAGGGGGAGAGCAGTACTTC. The whole variable domain, filled in from reference TRBV2 and TRBJ2-7, reads EPEVTQTPSHQVTQMGQEVILRCVPISNHLYFYWYRQILGQKVEFLVSFYNNEISEKSEIFDDQFSVERPDGSNFTLKIRSTKLEDSAMYFCASSRSGRIGGEQYFGPGTRLTVT.

In its sample, this clonotype was seen many times. The CDR3 is CAWSPRSDTQYF. The CDR3 bases are TGTGCCTGGAGTCCCCGATCAGATACGCAGTATTTT. This chain joins TRBV30 and TRBJ2-3; D uncertain. Germline CDR1 GTSNPN, CDR2 SVGIG (reference sequence). The CDR3 has 12 amino acids. The V gene lost 2 bases and the J gene lost 4 bases, with 7 bases spanning the gap.

This clonotype was seen at least ten times. The rearrangement uses TRBV5-1 and TRBJ1-3; tentatively, D is TRBD1 (5 bases). The V gene's germline CDR1 is SGHRS and CDR2 YFSETQ. This CDR3 has 15 amino acids. Trimming shortened V by 0 bases and J by 8 bases, and 15 bases separated the two germline ends. CDR3 DNA sequence: TGCGCCAGCAGCTTGGCCGTCGGGGCGACGGACACCATATATTTT. It yields the protein CASSLAVGATDTIYF. The full variable domain, in which reference TRBV5-1 and TRBJ1-3 provide the parts outside the CDR3, is KAGVTQTPRYLIKTRGQQVTLSCSPISGHRSVSWYQQTPGQGLQFLFEYFSETQRNKGNFPGRFSGRQFSNSRSEMNVSTLELGDSALYLCASSLAVGATDTIYFGEGSWLTVV.

This clonotype was recorded at least ten times. The V and J genes are TRBV4-2 and TRBJ2-3; no definite D call. V was clipped by 2 bases and J by 0 bases, with 12 bases between them. Germline CDR1 and CDR2: LGHNA and YNFKEQ. This CDR3 is built from 16 residues. CDR3 protein: CASSQRPSTSTDTQYF. The CDR3 coding sequence is TGTGCCAGCAGCCAAAGGCCCTCGACTAGCACAGATACGCAGTATTTT.

This clonotype was observed many times. The rearrangement joins TRBV9 to TRBJ2-7, with 12 positions matching TRBD1. The CDR3 consists of 16 residues. Germline V gene sequence: CDR1 SGDLS, CDR2 YYNGEE. J was trimmed by 5 bases and V by 0 bases; bases with no gene match: 6. This CDR3 is CASSVGSGQGANEQYF. The CDR3 region has the DNA TGTGCCAGCAGCGTAGGATCGGGACAGGGGGCCAACGAGCAGTACTTC.

The table lists this clonotype with many counts. The V and J genes are TRBV30 and TRBJ1-1; 7 positions match TRBD1. Germline CDR1 reads GTSNPN; CDR2 reads SVGIG (reference sequence). The CDR3 consists of 14 residues. J lost 2 bases, V lost 7 bases, and 10 bases had no gene match. This CDR3 is CASRGSGGNTEAFF. The CDR3 nucleotides are TGTGCCTCTCGGGGGTCAGGGGGAAACACTGAAGCTTTCTTT.

Ten or more counts support this clonotype. This chain uses TRBV19 with TRBJ2-7; a weak D match, TRBD1 (5 bases). The CDR3 has 13 residues. Germline V gene lookup returns CDR1 LNHDA and CDR2 SQIVND (reference sequence). The V end was cut by 5 bases, the J end by 5 bases, with 13 bases between. The CDR3 DNA reads TGTGCCAGTAGTCCCCGGACAAAGGACGAGCAGTACTTC. It codes for CASSPRTKDEQYF.

This clonotype was recorded at least ten times. V gene TRBV20-1 combines with J gene TRBJ2-3; 8 positions agree with TRBD2. Trimming removed 3 bases from V and 2 bases from J; junction bases left unmatched: 4. This CDR3 spans 14 amino acids. Germline V lookup: CDR1 DFQATT, CDR2 SNEGSKA (reference sequence). Here the CDR3 reads CSARVAGITDTQYF. The DNA of the CDR3 is TGCAGTGCTAGGGTAGCGGGGATCACAGATACGCAGTATTTT.

This clonotype has a handful of counts. This chain uses TRBV18 with TRBJ2-2; TRBD1 might be the D (6 bases). Germline V gene data show CDR1 as KGHSH and CDR2 as LQKENI. This CDR3 region has 16 residues. V was clipped by 2 bases and J by 3 bases, with 13 bases between them. CDR3 nucleotides: TGTGCCAGCTCACCATTCACAGGGTGGGACACCGGGGAGCTGTTTTTT. Protein product: CASSPFTGWDTGELFF.

This clonotype was seen more than once but under ten times. The genes are TRBV6-1 and TRBJ2-1; possibly TRBD2 for D (6 bases). Trimming took off 8 bases at V and 5 bases at J, with 13 bases between the two ends. From germline, CDR1 is MNHNS and CDR2 SASEGT. The CDR3 is made up of 13 amino acids. The CDR3 nucleotides read TGTGCCAGCGGCTACGGGAGACACAATGAGCAGTTCTTC. Its translation is CASGYGRHNEQFF.

There are many counts of this clonotype. The chain has TRBV12-3 or TRBV12-4 and TRBJ1-5, with 7 bases fitting TRBD1. This CDR3 has 15 residues. J lost 7 bases, V lost 5 bases, and 11 bases had no gene match. The CDR3 bases are TGTGCCAGCAGTAGACAGGGCGCGGGCGGCCAGCCCCAGCATTTT. Residues: CASSRQGAGGQPQHF.

Remarks on this clonotype: The conserved closing phenylalanine or tryptophan is absent in this CDR3, likely reflecting a read error. The limits of the CDR3 on the DNA are not certain, so only TCRdb's listed CDR3 is given. This chain joins TRBV28 and TRBJ1-2. The CDR3 is 12 residues long, ends included. The germline CDR1 and CDR2 sequences are MDHEN and SYDVKM. CDR3 protein: CASRQGILGCTV.

The CDR3 sequence: CASSEINTGELFF. The CDR3 DNA is TGCGCCAGCAGTGAAATAAACACCGGGGAGCTGTTTTTT. V is TRBV10-2 and J is TRBJ2-2; D call uncertain. The CDR3 spans 13 residues. Germline V CDR1 and CDR2: WSHSY, SAAADI. Trimming left V 3 bases short and J 2 bases short, with 4 bases between.

This clonotype came up many times. This sequence joins TRBV20-1 and TRBJ1-1; D is unresolved. Germline CDR1 DFQATT, CDR2 SNEGSKA (reference sequence). CDR3 length: 11 amino acids. CDR3 sequence (DNA): TGCAGCGCCTTAGAGCACGCTGAAGCTTTCTTT. It codes for CSALEHAEAFF.

This clonotype has at least ten counts. This chain uses TRBV15 with TRBJ2-2; no firm D call. Trimming pared 3 bases from V and 1 base from J, leaving 15 bases between. Germline CDR1 and CDR2: LNHNV and YYDKDF (reference sequence). This CDR3 contains 17 residues. The CDR3 spells CATSSVGPYGNTGELFF. The DNA for the CDR3 is TGTGCCACCAGCAGTGTCGGGCCCTACGGGAACACCGGGGAGCTGTTTTTT. Looking up the rest from reference TRBV15 and TRBJ2-2 gives the full variable domain: DAMVIQNPRYQVTQFGKPVTLSCSQTLNHNVMYWYQQKSSQAPKLLFHYYDKDFNNEADTPDNFQSRRPNTSFCFLDIRSPGLGDTAMYLCATSSVGPYGNTGELFFGEGSRLTVL.

At least ten counts were recorded for this clonotype. V and J are TRBV20-1 and TRBJ1-1, with D uncertain. Germline-derived CDR1 and CDR2 are DFQATT and SNEGSKA (reference sequence). V shed 3 bases and J shed 8 bases, with 16 bases lying between them. This CDR3 spans 13 amino acids. CDR3 DNA: TGCAGTGCTAGCCTAGACCCGAGAGGCGAAGCTTTCTTT. Amino acids: CSASLDPRGEAFF.